Below, 17 T cell receptor beta chains from the same sample are listed, as sequenced in a study of blood T cell repertoires in COVID-19. Method: immunoSEQ multiplex PCR; TCRdb's copy keeps in-frame clones and lacks some. The sample has some 93,000 clones, 82% seen once. Sequenced material: peripheral blood. The receptor set was obtained from a man aged 70-80 years with acute or convalescent COVID-19.

V and J are TRBV2 and TRBJ1-2; 10 bases align to TRBD1. CDR3 length: 13 residues. Per germline, CDR1 SNHLY and CDR2 FYNNEI. J lost 5 bases, V lost 8 bases, and 5 bases had no gene match. The CDR3 loop reads CASEGDRGYGYTF. CDR3 coding DNA: TGTGCCAGCGAGGGGGACAGGGGATATGGCTACACCTTC. Full variable domain (remainder filled in from reference TRBV2 and TRBJ1-2): EPEVTQTPSHQVTQMGQEVILRCVPISNHLYFYWYRQILGQKVEFLVSFYNNEISEKSEIFDDQFSVERPDGSNFTLKIRSTKLEDSAMYFCASEGDRGYGYTFGSGTRLTVV.

This clone was counted only a few times. V and J are TRBV5-8 and TRBJ2-7; 9 bases agree with TRBD1. J was trimmed by 3 bases and V by 4 bases; bases with no gene match: 8. The CDR3 sequence is 15 residues long. Germline V lookup: CDR1 SGHTS, CDR2 YDEGEE. This CDR3 reads CASSGRTGVVYEQYF. The CDR3 DNA follows: TGTGCCAGCAGCGGCAGGACAGGGGTAGTCTACGAGCAGTACTTC.

The chain employs TRBV6-1 and TRBJ2-3; TRBD2 might be the D (5 bases). This CDR3 spans 15 amino acids. CDR1 MNHNS and CDR2 SASEGT come from the germline V gene. Trimming pared 0 bases from V and 11 bases from J, leaving 18 bases between. The CDR3 DNA is TGTGCCAGCAGTGAAGCCCCCTCACCGGGAATAGTGCAGTATTTT. It translates to CASSEAPSPGIVQYF.

This sequence joins TRBV5-1 and TRBJ1-1, with 7 bases that match TRBD1. With V trimmed by 3 bases and J by 8 bases, 7 bases remained unmatched. The CDR3 spans 13 residues. Germline CDR1 SGHRS, CDR2 YFSETQ. The CDR3 DNA sequence: TGCGCCAGCAGCTCGGACAGGATGTCGGAAGCTTTCTTT. Translating it yields CASSSDRMSEAFF. The whole variable domain, remainder taken from reference TRBV5-1 and TRBJ1-1, is KAGVTQTPRYLIKTRGQQVTLSCSPISGHRSVSWYQQTPGQGLQFLFEYFSETQRNKGNFPGRFSGRQFSNSRSEMNVSTLELGDSALYLCASSSDRMSEAFFGQGTRLTVV.

V is TRBV7-2 and J is TRBJ2-7, with D possibly matching TRBD2 (5 bases). Germline V gene data show CDR1 as SGHTA and CDR2 as FQGNSA. Trimming removed 1 base at V and 0 bases at J, with 16 bases between. CDR3 size: 17 residues. This chain's CDR3 is CASSLVTGLRSSYEQYF. Here the CDR3 DNA reads TGTGCCAGCAGCTTAGTCACTGGACTGCGAAGCTCCTACGAGCAGTACTTC.

V and J are TRBV28 and TRBJ2-4; TRBD1 might be the D (6 bases). The germline gives CDR1 MDHEN, CDR2 SYDVKM. Trimming left V 5 bases short and J 1 base short, with 12 bases between. The CDR3 runs 15 residues. CDR3 DNA sequence: TGTGCCAGCAGTCAAAACAGGGTTGCCAAAAACATTCAGTACTTC. Translation gives CASSQNRVAKNIQYF.

The rearrangement uses TRBV28 and TRBJ2-1; TRBD2 agrees at 10 bases. With 6 bases clipped from V and 0 bases from J, the junction kept 2 bases outside the gene matches. CDR3 length: 15 residues. Germline assignment: CDR1 MDHEN and CDR2 SYDVKM. CDR3 amino acids: CASSSSGSSYNEQFF. In nucleotides, the CDR3 is TGTGCCAGCAGCTCTAGCGGGAGCTCCTACAATGAGCAGTTCTTC.

V and J are TRBV28 and TRBJ1-2; 11 bases agree with TRBD1. The germline V gene has CDR1 MDHEN and CDR2 SYDVKM. The V and J ends lost 1 base and 8 bases, in that order; junction bases with no gene match: 15. The CDR3 is made up of 18 amino acids. As DNA, the CDR3 is TGTGCCAGCAGTTTATACCCTTCAGGACAGGGGGCGCCGGGGGGCTACACCTTC. Amino acid sequence: CASSLYPSGQGAPGGYTF.

V usage is TRBV3-1 (or the pseudogene TRBV3-2) and J usage is TRBJ2-3; 8 bases align to TRBD2. CDR3 length: 14 amino acids. Trimming at V came to 5 bases and at J to 4 bases, leaving 5 bases not matched to a gene. The germline V gene encodes CDR1 LGHDT and CDR2 YNNKEL (reference sequence). In DNA, the CDR3 is TGTGCCAGCAGCATCGGGACTAGTTCAGATACGCAGTATTTT. It encodes CASSIGTSSDTQYF.

This chain joins TRBV5-5 and TRBJ1-5, with D unresolved. Trimming took 8 bases from V and 8 from J, leaving 14 bases between them. Per the germline V gene, CDR1 is SGHKS and CDR2 is YYEKEE (reference sequence). The CDR3 is made up of 12 amino acids. CDR3 bases: TGTGCCAGTTCCCGTCCCTCCGAGCCCCAGCATTTT. Translating gives CASSRPSEPQHF.

The V and J genes are TRBV5-1 and TRBJ1-1; possible D gene TRBD1, 6 bases. This CDR3 contains 15 residues. V lost 5 bases to trimming and J lost 5 bases, with 19 bases between them. CDR1 SGHRS and CDR2 YFSETQ come from the germline V gene. The DNA for the CDR3 is TGCGCCAGCAGTTTAGTATACAGGACAGAAACTGAAGCTTTCTTT. Its protein product is CASSLVYRTETEAFF.

The genes are TRBV27 and TRBJ1-1; TRBD1 matches 7 bases. Germline CDR1 MNHEY, CDR2 SMNVEV (reference sequence). This CDR3 contains 15 residues. The junction had 6 bases not matched to a gene; V was cut back by 4 bases and J by 1 base. CDR3 protein: CASSYSGTANTEAFF. The CDR3 nucleotides are TGTGCCAGCAGTTACTCCGGGACAGCGAACACTGAAGCTTTCTTT.

V gene TRBV7-8 combines with J gene TRBJ1-6; 7 bases fit TRBD1. The junction had 6 bases not matched to a gene; V was cut back by 1 base and J by 0 bases. Looked up from germline, CDR1 is SGHVS and CDR2 is FQNEAQ. This CDR3 contains 18 residues. The DNA for the CDR3 is TGTGCCAGCAGCTTAGGAAGGACAGGAAGCTCCTATAATTCACCCCTCCACTTT. Amino acid sequence: CASSLGRTGSSYNSPLHF.

This clone was seen once. The V call is TRBV7-9, the J call TRBJ1-4, with D perhaps matching TRBD1 (5 bases). With 1 base removed from V and 4 bases from J, the gap between germline ends came to 10 bases. The V gene's germline CDR1 is SEHNR and CDR2 FQNEAQ (reference sequence). This CDR3 comprises 15 residues. In DNA, the CDR3 is TGTGCCAGCAGCTTAGACCAGGGACTTAATGAAAAACTGTTTTTT. Protein sequence: CASSLDQGLNEKLFF.

The rearrangement joins TRBV28 to TRBJ1-5; 9 bases match TRBD1. The germline V gene has CDR1 MDHEN and CDR2 SYDVKM. This CDR3 region has 15 residues. Trimming at V came to 0 bases and at J to 7 bases, leaving 4 bases not matched to a gene. The CDR3 nucleotides are TGTGCCAGCAGTTTATGGGGACAGGGTCGACAGCCCCAGCATTTT. Its protein is CASSLWGQGRQPQHF.

V gene TRBV7-3 combines with J gene TRBJ1-2; 8 bases align to TRBD1. Germline values: CDR1 SGHTA, CDR2 FQGTGA. The J segment lost 7 bases and the V segment lost 3 bases, leaving 13 bases of the junction unmatched. This CDR3 has 16 residues. CDR3 DNA: TGTGCCAGCAGCTTGAGCGTTCCGGGACAGGAGAGTGGCTACACCTTC. Its translation is CASSLSVPGQESGYTF.

The CDR3 here is CASSPIDSNYGYTF. The CDR3 DNA sequence: TGTGCCAGCTCACCAATTGACAGTAACTATGGCTACACCTTC. The gene calls are TRBV18 and TRBJ1-2, with TRBD1 as a possible D gene (5 bases). CDR1 KGHSH and CDR2 LQKENI come from the germline V gene. This CDR3 has 14 amino acids. The V gene lost 2 bases and the J gene lost 1 base, with 8 bases spanning the gap.